The 7 T cell receptor beta chains listed next were all sequenced from one sample in a study of T cells in Graves' hyperthyroidism and ophthalmopathy (dated by TCRdb to the late 2010s). Libraries were prepared through multiplex PCR. Sequencing was performed on an Illumina HiSeq 2000. Amplification of TCR beta CDR3 regions was carried out from RNA transcripts. The TCR CDR3 was subjected to a first round of RT-PCR using the HTBI primer set and the Qiagen OneStep RT-PCR kit. Clones were called with MiXCR by TCRdb after fastp trimmed the public reads at Q25, and only in-frame beta chains were retained. Rows are combined by CDR3 protein, so each entry shows the most common genes and DNA. The sample contains about 350,000 distinct CDR3 sequences, more than 11% of them found a single time. Clones ranked in the top ten supply 20% to 25% of the sample. The sample comprised blood. These receptors were obtained from a woman in her 30s with Graves' hyperthyroidism.

A word on this clonotype: A much larger clone lies one base from this, so it may be a read error. V gene TRBV20-1 combines with J gene TRBJ1-3; a weak D match, TRBD1 (5 bases). Trimming shortened V by 5 bases and J by 0 bases, and 8 bases separated the two germline ends. CDR1 is DFQATT, CDR2 SNEGSKA, per germline (reference sequence). The CDR3 runs to 13 residues. The CDR3 DNA reads TGCAGTGCTGCAGGGAGCTCTGGAAACACCATATATTTT. It specifies CSAAGSSGNTIYF.

This clonotype was seen repeatedly, ten times or more. The CDR3 DNA follows: TGTGCCAGCAGTTCTTCTAACAGGGGGCCTGGAAACACCATATATTTT. This translates into CASSSSNRGPGNTIYF. V usage is TRBV6-1 and J usage is TRBJ1-3; 9 bases fit TRBD1. CDR3 length: 16 residues. The germline gives CDR1 MNHNS, CDR2 SASEGT. With 5 bases clipped from V and 2 bases from J, the junction kept 7 bases outside the gene matches.

The chain combines TRBV6-1 with TRBJ2-3, with 8 bases fitting TRBD2. The CDR3 contains 15 residues. Germline assignment: CDR1 MNHNS and CDR2 SASEGT. V trimming: 8 bases; J trimming: 6 bases; junction bases outside the gene matches: 13. The CDR3 sequence is CASADREGVKDTQYF. The CDR3 bases are TGTGCCAGCGCGGACCGGGAGGGGGTTAAGGATACGCAGTATTTT.

There are a few counts of this clonotype. The chain employs TRBV29-1 and TRBJ2-1, with 10 bases fitting TRBD2. There are 20 residues in the CDR3. Per the germline V gene, CDR1 is SQVTM and CDR2 is ANQGSEA. Losses at the gene ends were 6 bases for V and 6 bases for J; bases not matched to a gene: 26. The CDR3 here is CSVLEAPMILAGRDSNEQFF. The CDR3 region has the DNA TGCAGCGTCCTGGAGGCCCCCATGATACTAGCGGGGCGGGATTCCAATGAGCAGTTCTTC.

This clonotype occurred many times. The rearrangement joins TRBV6-1 to TRBJ1-3, with D tentatively TRBD1 (5 bases). The CDR3 length is 15 residues. Trimming cost V 1 base and J 3 bases, with 10 bases left between them. Germline CDR1 is MNHNS and CDR2 is SASEGT. The CDR3 here is CASSEVLGVGNTIYF. CDR3 in DNA: TGTGCCAGCAGTGAAGTATTGGGGGTTGGAAACACCATATATTTT.

The chain links TRBV9 to TRBJ2-5; tentatively, D is TRBD1 (5 bases). The germline V gene has CDR1 SGDLS and CDR2 YYNGEE. Trimming left V 3 bases short and J 9 bases short, with 12 bases between. This CDR3 has 12 residues. The CDR3 loop is CASSAAGRAQYF. The CDR3, as DNA: TGTGCCAGCAGCGCAGCCGGCAGGGCCCAGTACTTC.

This clonotype has more than one count but fewer than ten. The CDR3 loop is CASKLTGTSSYNEQFF. The CDR3 nucleotides are TGCGCCAGCAAATTGACAGGGACTAGCTCCTACAATGAGCAGTTCTTC. J is TRBJ2-1 and V is TRBV5-1, with D possibly matching TRBD2 (8 bases). The CDR3 has 16 residues. V lost 6 bases to trimming and J lost 0 bases, with 16 bases between them. From germline, CDR1 is SGHRS and CDR2 YFSETQ.